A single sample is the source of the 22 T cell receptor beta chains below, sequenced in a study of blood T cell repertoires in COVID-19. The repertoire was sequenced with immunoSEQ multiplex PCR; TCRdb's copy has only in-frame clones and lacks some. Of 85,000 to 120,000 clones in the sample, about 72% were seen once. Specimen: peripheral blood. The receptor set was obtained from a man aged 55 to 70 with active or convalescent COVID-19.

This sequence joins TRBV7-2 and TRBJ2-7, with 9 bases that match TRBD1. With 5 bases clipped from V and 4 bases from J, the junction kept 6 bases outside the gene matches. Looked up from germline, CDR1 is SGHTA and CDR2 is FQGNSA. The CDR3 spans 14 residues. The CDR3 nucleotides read TGTGCCAGCAGCCCCGGGACAGGGAGTTACGAGCAGTACTTC. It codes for CASSPGTGSYEQYF.

The CDR3 reads CASRSGGGTTNEKLFF. CDR3 DNA: TGCGCCAGCAGATCCGGGGGTGGGACAACTAATGAAAAACTGTTTTTT. The rearrangement links TRBV5-1 to TRBJ1-4; D possibly corresponds to TRBD1 (5 bases). Germline V gives CDR1 SGHRS, CDR2 YFSETQ. This CDR3 has 16 amino acids. With 5 bases removed from V and 0 bases from J, the gap between germline ends came to 14 bases. The full variable domain, rest sourced from reference TRBV5-1 and TRBJ1-4, is KAGVTQTPRYLIKTRGQQVTLSCSPISGHRSVSWYQQTPGQGLQFLFEYFSETQRNKGNFPGRFSGRQFSNSRSEMNVSTLELGDSALYLCASRSGGGTTNEKLFFGSGTQLSVL.

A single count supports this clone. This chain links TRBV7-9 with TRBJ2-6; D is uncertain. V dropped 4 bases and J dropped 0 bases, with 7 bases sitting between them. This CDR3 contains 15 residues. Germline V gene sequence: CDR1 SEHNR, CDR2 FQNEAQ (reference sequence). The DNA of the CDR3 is TGTGCCAGCAGCTGGTTCAGCTCTGGGGCCAACGTCCTGACTTTC. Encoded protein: CASSWFSSGANVLTF.

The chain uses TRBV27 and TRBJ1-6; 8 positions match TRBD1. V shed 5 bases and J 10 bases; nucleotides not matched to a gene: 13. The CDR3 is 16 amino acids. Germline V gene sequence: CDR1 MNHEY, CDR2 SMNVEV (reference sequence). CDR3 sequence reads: CASSLSPTGVRSPLHF. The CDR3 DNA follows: TGTGCCAGCAGTCTCTCCCCGACAGGGGTGCGGTCACCCCTCCACTTT.

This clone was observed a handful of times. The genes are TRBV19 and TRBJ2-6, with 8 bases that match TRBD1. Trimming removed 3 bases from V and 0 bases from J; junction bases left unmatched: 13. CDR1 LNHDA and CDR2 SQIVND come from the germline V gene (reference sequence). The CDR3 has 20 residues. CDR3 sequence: CASSMGPRGQMFSGANVLTF. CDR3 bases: TGTGCCAGTAGTATGGGTCCCAGGGGGCAAATGTTCTCTGGGGCCAACGTCCTGACTTTC.

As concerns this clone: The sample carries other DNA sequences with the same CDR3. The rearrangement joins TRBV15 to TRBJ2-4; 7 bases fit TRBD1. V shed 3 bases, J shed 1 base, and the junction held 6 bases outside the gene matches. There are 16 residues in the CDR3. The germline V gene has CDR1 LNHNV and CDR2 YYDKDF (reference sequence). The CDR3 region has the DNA TGTGCCACCAGCAGGGACGGACAGGCGGCCAAAAACATTCAGTACTTC. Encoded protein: CATSRDGQAAKNIQYF.

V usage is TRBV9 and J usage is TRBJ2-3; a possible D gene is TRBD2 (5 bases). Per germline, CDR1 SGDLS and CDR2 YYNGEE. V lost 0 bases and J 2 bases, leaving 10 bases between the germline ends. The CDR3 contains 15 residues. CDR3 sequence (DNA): TGTGCCAGCAGCGTAGGGGCTAGCCCCACAGATACGCAGTATTTT. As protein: CASSVGASPTDTQYF.

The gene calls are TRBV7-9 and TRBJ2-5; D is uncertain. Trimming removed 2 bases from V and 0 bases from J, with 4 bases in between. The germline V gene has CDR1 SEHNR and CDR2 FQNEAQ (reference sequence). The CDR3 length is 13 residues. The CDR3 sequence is CASSLQDQETQYF. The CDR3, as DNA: TGTGCCAGCAGCTTACAGGACCAAGAGACCCAGTACTTC.

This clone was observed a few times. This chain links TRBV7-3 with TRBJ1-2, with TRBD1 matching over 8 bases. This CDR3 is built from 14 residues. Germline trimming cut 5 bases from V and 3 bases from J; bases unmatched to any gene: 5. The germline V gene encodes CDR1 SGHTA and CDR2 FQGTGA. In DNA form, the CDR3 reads TGTGCCAGCAGCCCGACGACAGGGGACTATGGCTACACCTTC. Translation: CASSPTTGDYGYTF.

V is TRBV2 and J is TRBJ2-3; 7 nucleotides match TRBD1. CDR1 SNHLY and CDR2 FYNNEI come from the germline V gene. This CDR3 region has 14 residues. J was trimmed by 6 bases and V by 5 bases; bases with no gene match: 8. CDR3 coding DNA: TGTGCCAGCAGTCTAGGACAGGAAAGGGATACGCAGTATTTT. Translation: CASSLGQERDTQYF.

CDR3 nucleotides: TGTGCTAGTGGTTTGGGGAGGACGTTACAAGAGACCCAGTACTTC. Protein sequence: CASGLGRTLQETQYF. The rearrangement joins TRBV12-5 to TRBJ2-5; D possibly corresponds to TRBD2 (5 bases). The CDR3 sequence is 15 residues long. The germline V gene has CDR1 LGHNT and CDR2 FRNRAP. V lost 1 base, J lost 2 bases, and 11 bases lay in between.

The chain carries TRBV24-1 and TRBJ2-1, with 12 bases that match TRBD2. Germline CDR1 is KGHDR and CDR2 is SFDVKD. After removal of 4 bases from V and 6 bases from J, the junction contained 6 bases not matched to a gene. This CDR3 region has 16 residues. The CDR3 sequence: CATSDRTSGTGNEQFF. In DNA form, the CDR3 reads TGTGCCACCAGTGACCGGACTAGCGGGACCGGCAATGAGCAGTTCTTC.

Here the CDR3 DNA reads TGTGCCAGCAGCCCGGGACAGGGAGGTGAAAAACTGTTTTTT. Translating it yields CASSPGQGGEKLFF. The chain links TRBV2 to TRBJ1-4, with 9 bases identical to TRBD1. This CDR3 is built from 14 residues. V shed 6 bases and J 7 bases; nucleotides not matched to a gene: 6. Germline CDR1 and CDR2: SNHLY and FYNNEI.

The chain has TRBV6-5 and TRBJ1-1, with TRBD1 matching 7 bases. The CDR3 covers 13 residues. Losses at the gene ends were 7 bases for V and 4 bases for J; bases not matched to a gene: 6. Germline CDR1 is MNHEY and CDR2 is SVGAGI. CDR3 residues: CASTDRAVTEAFF. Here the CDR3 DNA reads TGTGCCAGCACAGACAGGGCTGTCACTGAAGCTTTCTTT.

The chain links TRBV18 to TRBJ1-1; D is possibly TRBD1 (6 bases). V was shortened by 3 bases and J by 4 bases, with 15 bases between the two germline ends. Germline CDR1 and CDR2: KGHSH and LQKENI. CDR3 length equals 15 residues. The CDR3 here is CASSPGGPLRTEAFF. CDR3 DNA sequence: TGTGCCAGCTCACCGGGGGGGCCCCTTCGCACTGAAGCTTTCTTT.

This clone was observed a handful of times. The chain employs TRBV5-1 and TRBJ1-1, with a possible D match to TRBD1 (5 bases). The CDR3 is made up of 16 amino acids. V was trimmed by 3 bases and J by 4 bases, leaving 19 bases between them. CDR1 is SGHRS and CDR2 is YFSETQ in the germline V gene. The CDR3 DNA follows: TGCGCCAGCAGCTGGAATGGGCAGGGTTCGGTCACTGAAGCTTTCTTT. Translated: CASSWNGQGSVTEAFF.

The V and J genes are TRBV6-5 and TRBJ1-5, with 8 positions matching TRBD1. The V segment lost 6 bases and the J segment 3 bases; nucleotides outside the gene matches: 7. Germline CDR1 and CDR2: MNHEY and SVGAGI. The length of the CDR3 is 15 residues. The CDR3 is CASSSQGGNNQPQHF. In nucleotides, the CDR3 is TGTGCCAGCAGCTCACAGGGGGGGAACAATCAGCCCCAGCATTTT.

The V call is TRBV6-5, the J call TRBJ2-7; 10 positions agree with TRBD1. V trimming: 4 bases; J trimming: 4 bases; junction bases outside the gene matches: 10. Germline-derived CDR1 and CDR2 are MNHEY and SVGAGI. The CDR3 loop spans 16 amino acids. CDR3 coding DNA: TGTGCCAGCAGTTCCGCAGGGGACAGGGGTCGGTACGAGCAGTACTTC. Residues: CASSSAGDRGRYEQYF.

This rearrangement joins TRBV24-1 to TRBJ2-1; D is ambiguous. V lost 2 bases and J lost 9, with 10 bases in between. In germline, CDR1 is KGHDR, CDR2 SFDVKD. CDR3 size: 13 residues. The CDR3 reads CATSDSPMFEQFF. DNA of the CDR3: TGTGCCACCAGTGATTCCCCCATGTTTGAGCAGTTCTTC.

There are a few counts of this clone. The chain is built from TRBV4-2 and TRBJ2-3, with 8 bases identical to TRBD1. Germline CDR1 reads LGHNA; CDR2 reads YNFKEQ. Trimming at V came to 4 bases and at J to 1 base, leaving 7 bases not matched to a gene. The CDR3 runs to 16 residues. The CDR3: CASSLSQGVGTDTQYF. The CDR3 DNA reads TGTGCCAGCAGCCTCTCACAGGGGGTCGGCACAGATACGCAGTATTTT.

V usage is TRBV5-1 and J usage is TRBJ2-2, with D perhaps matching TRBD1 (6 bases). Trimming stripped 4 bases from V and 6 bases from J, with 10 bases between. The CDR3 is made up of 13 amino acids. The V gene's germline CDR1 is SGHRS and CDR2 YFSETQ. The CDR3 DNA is TGCGCCAGCAGCGTCAAGGGGGCCGGGGAGCTGTTTTTT. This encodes CASSVKGAGELFF.

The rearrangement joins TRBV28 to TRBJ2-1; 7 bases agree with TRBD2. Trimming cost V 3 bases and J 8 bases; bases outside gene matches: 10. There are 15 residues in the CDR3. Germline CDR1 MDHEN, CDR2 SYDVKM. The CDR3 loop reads CASSFLGEGYDEQFF. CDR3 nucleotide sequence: TGTGCCAGCAGTTTCCTAGGGGAGGGTTACGATGAGCAGTTCTTC.